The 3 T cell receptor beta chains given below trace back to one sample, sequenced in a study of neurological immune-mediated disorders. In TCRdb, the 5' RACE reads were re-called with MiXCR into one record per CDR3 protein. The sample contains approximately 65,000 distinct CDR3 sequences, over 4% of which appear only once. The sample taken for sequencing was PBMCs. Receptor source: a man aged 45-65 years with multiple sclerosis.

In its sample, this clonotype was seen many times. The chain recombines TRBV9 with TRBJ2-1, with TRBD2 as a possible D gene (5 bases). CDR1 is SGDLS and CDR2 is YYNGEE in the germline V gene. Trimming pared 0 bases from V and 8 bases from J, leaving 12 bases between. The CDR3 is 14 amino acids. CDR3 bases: TGTGCCAGCAGCGTAGCCCCGGGGAGAGATGAGCAGTTCTTC. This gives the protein CASSVAPGRDEQFF.

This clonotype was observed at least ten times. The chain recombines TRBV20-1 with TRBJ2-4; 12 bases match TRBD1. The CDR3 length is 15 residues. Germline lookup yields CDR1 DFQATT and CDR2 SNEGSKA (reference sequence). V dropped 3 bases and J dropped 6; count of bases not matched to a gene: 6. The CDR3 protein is CSASPGTGGGNIQYF. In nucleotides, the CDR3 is TGCAGTGCTAGCCCCGGGACAGGGGGCGGAAACATTCAGTACTTC.

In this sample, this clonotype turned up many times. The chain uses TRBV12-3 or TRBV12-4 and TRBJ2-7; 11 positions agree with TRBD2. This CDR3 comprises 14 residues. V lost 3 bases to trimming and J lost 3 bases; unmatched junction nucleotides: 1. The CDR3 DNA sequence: TGTGCCAGCAGTTTCGGGACTAGCGGCTACGAGCAGTACTTC. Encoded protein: CASSFGTSGYEQYF.